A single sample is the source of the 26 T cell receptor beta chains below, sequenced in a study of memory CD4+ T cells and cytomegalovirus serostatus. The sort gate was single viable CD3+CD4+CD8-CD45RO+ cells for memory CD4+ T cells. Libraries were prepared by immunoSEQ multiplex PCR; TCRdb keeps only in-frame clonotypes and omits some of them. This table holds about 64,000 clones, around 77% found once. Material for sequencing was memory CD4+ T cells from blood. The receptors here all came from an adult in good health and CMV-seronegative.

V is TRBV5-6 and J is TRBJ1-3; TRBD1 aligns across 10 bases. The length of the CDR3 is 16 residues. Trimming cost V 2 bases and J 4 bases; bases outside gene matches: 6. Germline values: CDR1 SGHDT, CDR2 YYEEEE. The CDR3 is CASSFTGQGYGNTIYF. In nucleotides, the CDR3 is TGTGCCAGCAGCTTCACGGGACAGGGGTACGGAAACACCATATATTTT.

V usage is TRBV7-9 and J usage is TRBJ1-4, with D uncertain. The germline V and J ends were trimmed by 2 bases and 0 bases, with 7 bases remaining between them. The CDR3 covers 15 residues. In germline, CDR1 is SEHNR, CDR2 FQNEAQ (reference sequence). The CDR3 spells CASSLTKATNEKLFF. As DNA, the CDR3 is TGTGCCAGCAGCTTAACAAAAGCAACTAATGAAAAACTGTTTTTT.

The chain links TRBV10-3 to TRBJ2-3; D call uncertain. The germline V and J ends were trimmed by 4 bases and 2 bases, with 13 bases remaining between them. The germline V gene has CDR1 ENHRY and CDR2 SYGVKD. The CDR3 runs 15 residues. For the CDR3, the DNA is TGTGCCATCAGTGCATGGGGATCCGCCACAGATACGCAGTATTTT. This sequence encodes CAISAWGSATDTQYF.

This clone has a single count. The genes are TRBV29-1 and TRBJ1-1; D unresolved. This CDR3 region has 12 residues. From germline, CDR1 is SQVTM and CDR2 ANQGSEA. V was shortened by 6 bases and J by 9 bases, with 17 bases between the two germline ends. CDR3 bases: TGCAGCGTCGGGCCCATCGAGTCCCAAGCTTTCTTT. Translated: CSVGPIESQAFF.

CDR3 amino acids: CASSIDPSGNIQYF. The CDR3 DNA is TGTGCCAGTAGTATAGACCCTAGCGGAAACATTCAGTACTTC. The gene calls are TRBV19 and TRBJ2-4; 7 nucleotides align to TRBD2. The CDR3 extends over 14 amino acids. Germline CDR1 LNHDA, CDR2 SQIVND (reference sequence). The V segment lost 0 bases and the J segment 6 bases; nucleotides outside the gene matches: 2.

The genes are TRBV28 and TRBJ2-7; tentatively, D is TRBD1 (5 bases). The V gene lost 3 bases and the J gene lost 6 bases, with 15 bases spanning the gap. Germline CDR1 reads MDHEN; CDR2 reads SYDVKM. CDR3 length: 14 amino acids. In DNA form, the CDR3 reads TGTGCCAGCAGTTTGGGGCAGGGTATGCGCGAGCAGTACTTC. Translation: CASSLGQGMREQYF.

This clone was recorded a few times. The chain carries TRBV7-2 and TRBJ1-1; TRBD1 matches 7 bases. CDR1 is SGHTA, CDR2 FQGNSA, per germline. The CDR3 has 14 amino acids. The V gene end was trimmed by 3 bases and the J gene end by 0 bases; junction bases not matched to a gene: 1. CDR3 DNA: TGTGCCAGCAGCTTTGGACAGGTGAACACTGAAGCTTTCTTT. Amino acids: CASSFGQVNTEAFF.

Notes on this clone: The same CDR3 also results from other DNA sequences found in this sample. CDR3 nucleotide sequence: TGTGCCAGCAGCCCCCAGGGGTACGAGCAGTACTTC. It specifies CASSPQGYEQYF. V and J are TRBV14 and TRBJ2-7; D might be TRBD1 (6 bases). The CDR3 covers 12 residues. Trimming cost V 4 bases and J 4 bases, with 8 bases left between them. The germline V gene has CDR1 SGHDN and CDR2 FVKESK.

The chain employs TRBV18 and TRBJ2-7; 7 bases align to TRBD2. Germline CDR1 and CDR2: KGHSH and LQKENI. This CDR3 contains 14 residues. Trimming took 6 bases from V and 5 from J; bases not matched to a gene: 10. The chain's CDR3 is CASSWTSGNDEQYF. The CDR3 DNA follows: TGTGCCAGCTCCTGGACTAGTGGGAATGACGAGCAGTACTTC.

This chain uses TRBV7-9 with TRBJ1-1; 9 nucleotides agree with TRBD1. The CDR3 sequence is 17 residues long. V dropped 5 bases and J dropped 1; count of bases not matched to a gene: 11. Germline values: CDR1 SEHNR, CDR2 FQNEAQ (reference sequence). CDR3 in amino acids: CASSPRTGARGNTEAFF. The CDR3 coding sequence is TGTGCCAGCAGCCCCCGGACAGGGGCCCGGGGGAACACTGAAGCTTTCTTT. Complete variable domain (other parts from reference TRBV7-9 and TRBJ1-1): DTGVSQNPRHKITKRGQNVTFRCDPISEHNRLYWYRQTLGQGPEFLTYFQNEAQLEKSRLLSDRFSAERPKGSFSTLEIQRTEQGDSAMYLCASSPRTGARGNTEAFFGQGTRLTVV.

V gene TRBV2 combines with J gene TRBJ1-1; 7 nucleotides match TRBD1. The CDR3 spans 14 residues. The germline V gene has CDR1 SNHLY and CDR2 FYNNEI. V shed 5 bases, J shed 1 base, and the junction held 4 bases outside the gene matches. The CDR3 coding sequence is TGTGCCAGCAGTAGACAGGGTCGGAACACTGAAGCTTTCTTT. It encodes CASSRQGRNTEAFF.

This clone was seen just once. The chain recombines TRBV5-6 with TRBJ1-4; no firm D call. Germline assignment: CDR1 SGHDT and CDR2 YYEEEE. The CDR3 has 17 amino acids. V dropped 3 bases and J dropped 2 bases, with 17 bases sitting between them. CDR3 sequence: CASSSTAGLWTNEKLFF. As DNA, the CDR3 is TGTGCCAGCAGCTCAACAGCGGGCCTTTGGACTAATGAAAAACTGTTTTTT.

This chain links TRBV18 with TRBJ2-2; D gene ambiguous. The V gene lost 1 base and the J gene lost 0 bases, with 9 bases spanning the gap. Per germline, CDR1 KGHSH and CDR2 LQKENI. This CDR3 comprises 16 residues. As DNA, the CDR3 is TGTGCCAGCTCACCACTCGCAGGTGCGAACACCGGGGAGCTGTTTTTT. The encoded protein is CASSPLAGANTGELFF.

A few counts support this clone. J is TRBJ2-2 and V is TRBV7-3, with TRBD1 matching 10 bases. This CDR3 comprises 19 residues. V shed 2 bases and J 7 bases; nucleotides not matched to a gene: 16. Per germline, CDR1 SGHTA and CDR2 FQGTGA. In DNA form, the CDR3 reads TGTGCCAGCAGCTTACAGCCGACGTCGACAGGGGGCGAAAACGGGGAGCTGTTTTTT. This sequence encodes CASSLQPTSTGGENGELFF.

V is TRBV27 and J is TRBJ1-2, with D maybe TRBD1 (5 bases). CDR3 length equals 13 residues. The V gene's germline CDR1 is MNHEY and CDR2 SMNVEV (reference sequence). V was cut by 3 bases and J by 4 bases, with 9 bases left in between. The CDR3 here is CASSFQGSYGYTF. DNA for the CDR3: TGTGCCAGCAGTTTTCAGGGATCCTATGGCTACACCTTC.

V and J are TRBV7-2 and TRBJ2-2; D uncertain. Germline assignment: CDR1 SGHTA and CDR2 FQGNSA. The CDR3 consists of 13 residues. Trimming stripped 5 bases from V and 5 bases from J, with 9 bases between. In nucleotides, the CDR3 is TGTGCCAGCAGCCCGTCTTCAACCGGGGAGCTGTTTTTT. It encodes CASSPSSTGELFF.

CDR3 nucleotides: TGCGCCAGCAGGGTTAATACAGAGAACACTGAAGCTTTCTTT. This codes for CASRVNTENTEAFF. The chain has TRBV5-1 and TRBJ1-1; D remains unclear. Trimming left V 5 bases short and J 1 base short, with 12 bases between. CDR3 length equals 14 residues. The germline gives CDR1 SGHRS, CDR2 YFSETQ.

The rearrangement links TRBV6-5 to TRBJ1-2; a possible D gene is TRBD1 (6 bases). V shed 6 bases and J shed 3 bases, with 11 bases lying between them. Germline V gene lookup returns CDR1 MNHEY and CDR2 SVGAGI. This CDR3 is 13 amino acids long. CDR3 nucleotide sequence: TGTGCCAGCAGGCCGTCAGGGGACTATGGCTACACCTTC. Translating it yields CASRPSGDYGYTF.

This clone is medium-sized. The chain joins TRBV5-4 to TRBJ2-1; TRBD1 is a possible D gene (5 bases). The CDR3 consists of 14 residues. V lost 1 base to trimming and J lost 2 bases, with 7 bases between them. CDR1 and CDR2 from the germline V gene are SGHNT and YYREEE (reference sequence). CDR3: CASSLQGPYNEQFF. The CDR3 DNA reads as TGTGCCAGCAGCTTGCAGGGTCCCTACAATGAGCAGTTCTTC.

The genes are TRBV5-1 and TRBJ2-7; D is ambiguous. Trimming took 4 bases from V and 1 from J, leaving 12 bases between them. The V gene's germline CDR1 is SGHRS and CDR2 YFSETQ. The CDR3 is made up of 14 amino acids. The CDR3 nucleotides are TGCGCCAGCAGCCTGGACCCAACTTCCTACGAGCAGTACTTC. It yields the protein CASSLDPTSYEQYF.

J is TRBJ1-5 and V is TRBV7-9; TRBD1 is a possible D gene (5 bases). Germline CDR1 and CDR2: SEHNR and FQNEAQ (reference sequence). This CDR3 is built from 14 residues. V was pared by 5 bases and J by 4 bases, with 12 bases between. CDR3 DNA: TGTGCCAGCAGCACAGACAGCTTTAATCAGCCCCAGCATTTT. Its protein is CASSTDSFNQPQHF.

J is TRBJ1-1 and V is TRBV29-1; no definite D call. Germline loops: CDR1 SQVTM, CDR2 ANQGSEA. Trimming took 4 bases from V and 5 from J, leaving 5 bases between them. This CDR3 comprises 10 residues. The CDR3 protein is CSVGETEAFF. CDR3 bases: TGCAGCGTTGGCGAGACTGAAGCTTTCTTT.

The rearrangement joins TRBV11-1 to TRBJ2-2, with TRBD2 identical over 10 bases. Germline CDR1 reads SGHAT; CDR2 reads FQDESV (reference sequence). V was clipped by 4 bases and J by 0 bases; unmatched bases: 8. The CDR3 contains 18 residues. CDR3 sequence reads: CASSSLPAGGPNTGELFF. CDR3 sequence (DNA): TGTGCCAGCAGCTCGCTCCCAGCGGGAGGGCCGAACACCGGGGAGCTGTTTTTT.

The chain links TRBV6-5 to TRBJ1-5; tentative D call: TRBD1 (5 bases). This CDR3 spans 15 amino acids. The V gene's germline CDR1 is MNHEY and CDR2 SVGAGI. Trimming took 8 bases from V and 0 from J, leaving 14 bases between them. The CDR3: CASRTGTGSNQPQHF. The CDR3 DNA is TGTGCCAGCCGGACCGGGACGGGTAGCAATCAGCCCCAGCATTTT.

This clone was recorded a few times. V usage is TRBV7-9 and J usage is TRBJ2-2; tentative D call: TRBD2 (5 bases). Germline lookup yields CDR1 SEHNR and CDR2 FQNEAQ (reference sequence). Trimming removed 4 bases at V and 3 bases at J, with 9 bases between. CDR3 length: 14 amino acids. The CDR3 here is CASSSHSDTGELFF. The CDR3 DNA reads TGTGCCAGCAGCTCTCATAGCGACACCGGGGAGCTGTTTTTT.

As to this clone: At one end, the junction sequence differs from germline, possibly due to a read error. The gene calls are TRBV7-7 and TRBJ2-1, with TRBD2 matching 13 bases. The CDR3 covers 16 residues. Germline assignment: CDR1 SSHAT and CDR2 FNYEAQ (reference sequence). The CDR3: CASSPGTSGVYNEQFF. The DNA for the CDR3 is TGTGCTAGCAGCCCGGGGACTAGCGGGGTATACAATGAGCAGTTCTTC.